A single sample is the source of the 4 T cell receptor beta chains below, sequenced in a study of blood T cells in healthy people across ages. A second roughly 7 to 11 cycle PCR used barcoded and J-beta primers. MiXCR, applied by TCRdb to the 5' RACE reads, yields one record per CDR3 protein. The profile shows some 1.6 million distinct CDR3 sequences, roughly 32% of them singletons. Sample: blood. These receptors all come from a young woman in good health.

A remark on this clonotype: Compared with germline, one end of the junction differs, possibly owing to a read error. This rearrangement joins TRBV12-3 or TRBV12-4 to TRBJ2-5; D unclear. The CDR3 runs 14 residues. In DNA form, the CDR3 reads TGTGCCAGCAGTTTTCTCTCGAGACAAGAGGCCCAGTACTTC. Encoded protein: CASSFLSRQEAQYF.

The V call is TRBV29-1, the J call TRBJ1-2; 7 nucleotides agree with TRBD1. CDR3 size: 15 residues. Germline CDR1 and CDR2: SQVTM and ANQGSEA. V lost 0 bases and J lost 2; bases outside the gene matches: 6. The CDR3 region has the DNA TGCAGCGTTGAAGATCGTCAGGGGGTGAACTATGGCTACACCTTC. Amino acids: CSVEDRQGVNYGYTF.

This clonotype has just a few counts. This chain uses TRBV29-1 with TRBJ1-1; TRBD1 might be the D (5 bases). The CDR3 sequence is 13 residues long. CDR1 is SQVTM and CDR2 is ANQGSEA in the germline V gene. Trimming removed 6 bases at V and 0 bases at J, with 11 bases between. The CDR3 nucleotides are TGCAGCGTCCGTGACAGTCTGAACACTGAAGCTTTCTTT. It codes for CSVRDSLNTEAFF.

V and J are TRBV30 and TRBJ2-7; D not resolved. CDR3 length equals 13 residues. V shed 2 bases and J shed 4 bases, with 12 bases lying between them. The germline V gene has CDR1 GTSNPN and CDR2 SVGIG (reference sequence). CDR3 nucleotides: TGTGCCTGGAGTCATGGCGTAGGTTACGAGCAGTACTTC. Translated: CAWSHGVGYEQYF. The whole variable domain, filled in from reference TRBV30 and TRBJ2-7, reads SQTIHQWPATLVQPVGSPLSLECTVEGTSNPNLYWYRQAAGRGLQLLFYSVGIGQISSEVPQNLSASRPQDRQFILSSKKLLLSDSGFYLCAWSHGVGYEQYFGPGTRLTVT.